This is a list of T cell receptor beta chains from one sample in a study of T-cell reconstitution after alpha-beta-depleted transplantation in children. TCRdb redid the calling of the PCR reads with MiXCR, one entry per CDR3 protein. The sample lists a few hundred thousand distinct CDR3 sequences, 10% to 15% occurring once. The specimen was PBMCs, mostly from graft donor cells, collected 360 days after TCRalphabeta/CD19-depleted stem cell transplant. The receptors were sampled from a male patient aged 10 to 17 who had a stem cell transplant for acute myeloid leukemia, so the T cells may come from the graft donor. Each CDR3 is given with its conserved first and last residue. A D gene is named only where the DNA matches it firmly. Rows may omit the clone size; those that give it use once, few, many or a size class.

len,abundance,j_gene,v_gene,d_gene,CDR3aa,CDR3nt
14,NA,TRBJ2-7,TRBV18,TRBD1,CASSSGQVPKGQYF,TGTGCCAGCTCATCGGGACAGGTGCCCAAGGGGCAGTACTTC
13,many,TRBJ2-7,TRBV5-1,TRBD1,CASSLGTANEQYF,TGCGCCAGCAGCTTAGGGACAGCGAACGAGCAGTACTTC
14,NA,TRBJ2-7,TRBV30,NA,CAWSGAAAFYEQYF,TGTGCCTGGAGTGGGGCAGCAGCATTCTACGAGCAGTACTTC
13,NA,TRBJ2-3,TRBV25-1,NA,CASSEGITDTQYF,TGTGCCAGCAGTGAAGGGATCACAGATACGCAGTATTTT
17,many,TRBJ2-1,TRBV6-2/TRBV6-3,NA,CASSYPPVVRYGNEQFF,TGTGCCAGCAGTTACCCCCCGGTGGTCCGATATGGCAATGAGCAGTTCTTC
12,NA,TRBJ2-1,TRBV5-1,NA,CASSLAGGKQFF,TGCGCCAGCAGCTTGGCCGGGGGAAAGCAGTTCTTC
16,few,TRBJ2-7,TRBV5-1,NA,CASSTGLGGFNYEQYF,TGCGCCAGCAGCACCGGCTTAGGCGGGTTTAACTACGAGCAGTACTTC
13,NA,TRBJ2-5,TRBV10-3,TRBD2,CAISASGQETQYF,TGTGCCATCAGTGCTAGCGGTCAAGAGACCCAGTACTTC
14,NA,TRBJ2-7,TRBV5-1,NA,CASSLSPGGRGQYF,TGCGCCAGCAGCTTGAGTCCAGGCGGTCGGGGGCAGTACTTC
15,few,TRBJ2-7,TRBV20-1,TRBD1,CSARDTGQGSYEQYF,TGCAGTGCTAGAGATACGGGACAGGGCTCCTACGAGCAGTACTTC
15,few,TRBJ1-1,TRBV12-3/TRBV12-4,NA,CASSTGPSWGTEAFF,TGTGCCAGCAGTACGGGGCCTTCTTGGGGAACTGAAGCTTTCTTT
11,many,TRBJ2-3,TRBV6-2/TRBV6-3,NA,CASSYVDTQYF,TGTGCCAGCAGTTACGTGGATACGCAGTATTTT
14,many,TRBJ2-7,TRBV12-3/TRBV12-4,TRBD2,CASRLVGGAGEQYF,TGTGCCAGCAGGCTCGTGGGAGGGGCCGGGGAGCAGTACTTC
16,many,TRBJ2-1,TRBV15,TRBD2,CATSRGRLAGYNEQFF,TGTGCCACCAGCAGAGGAAGACTAGCGGGTTACAATGAGCAGTTCTTC
12,NA,TRBJ2-3,TRBV20-1,NA,CSARAGPDTQYF,TGCAGTGCTAGGGCTGGACCAGATACGCAGTATTTT
16,few,TRBJ2-3,TRBV6-5,NA,CASSYSWSENLRTQYF,TGTGCCAGCAGTTACTCGTGGTCGGAGAACCTAAGGACGCAGTATTTT
16,few,TRBJ2-1,TRBV19,NA,CASNSFSTADRAEQFF,TGTGCCAGTAACTCTTTCAGTACAGCGGACCGGGCGGAGCAGTTCTTC
15,NA,TRBJ2-1,TRBV7-9,TRBD2,CASNHLAGGRNEQFF,TGTGCCAGCAACCATTTAGCGGGTGGCCGCAATGAGCAGTTCTTC
15,few,TRBJ2-7,TRBV30,TRBD1,CAWSVGKDRAYEQYF,TGTGCCTGGAGTGTAGGAAAGGACAGGGCCTACGAGCAGTACTTC
17,NA,TRBJ1-5,TRBV6-5,NA,CASSYLNLYRANQPQHF,TGTGCCAGCAGTTACTTAAATCTGTACAGGGCCAATCAGCCCCAGCATTTT
18,NA,TRBJ2-2,TRBV6-1,TRBD2,CASSKGLAGGPNTGELFF,TGTGCCAGCAGCAAGGGTCTAGCGGGAGGGCCGAACACCGGGGAGCTGTTTTTT
15,NA,TRBJ2-5,TRBV28,TRBD2,CASSLRAGVRETQYF,TGTGCCAGCAGTTTACGAGCGGGAGTTAGAGAGACCCAGTACTTC
16,NA,TRBJ2-2,TRBV4-3,NA,CASSQDRARVSGELFF,TGCGCCAGCAGCCAAGATAGAGCCAGGGTGAGCGGGGAGCTGTTTTTT
15,NA,TRBJ2-7,TRBV28,TRBD2,CASSLTSAGGYEQYF,TGTGCCAGCAGTTTAACTTCAGCGGGAGGCTACGAGCAGTACTTC
12,NA,TRBJ2-2,TRBV20-1,NA,CSARPPVGGLFF,TGCAGTGCCCGACCACCGGTGGGGGGGCTGTTTTTT
14,many,TRBJ2-1,TRBV29-1,NA,CSVEEASTYNEQFF,TGCAGCGTTGAAGAGGCTAGCACCTACAATGAGCAGTTCTTC
15,few,TRBJ2-3,TRBV3-1,TRBD1,CASSLGQANTDTQYF,TGTGCCAGCAGCTTGGGACAGGCAAACACAGATACGCAGTATTTT
16,few,TRBJ1-2,TRBV28,TRBD1,CASSLISGQGGYGYTF,TGTGCCAGCAGTTTAATCTCAGGACAGGGAGGGTATGGCTACACCTTC
11,many,TRBJ2-1,TRBV30,NA,CAWSVDNEQFF,TGTGCCTGGAGTGTAGATAATGAGCAGTTCTTC
15,few,TRBJ2-2,TRBV10-1,TRBD2,CATTYGTSDTGELFF,TGCGCCACTACCTATGGGACTAGCGACACCGGGGAGCTGTTTTTT
17,NA,TRBJ2-1,TRBV5-1,NA,CASSPKGARSSYNEQFF,TGCGCCAGCAGCCCCAAAGGAGCGCGAAGCTCCTACAATGAGCAGTTCTTC
10,NA,TRBJ2-5,TRBV20-1,NA,CSVQGKTQYF,TGCAGTGTGCAGGGAAAGACCCAGTACTTC
15,NA,TRBJ2-7,TRBV5-1,NA,CASRGIGAYSYEQYF,TGCGCCAGCAGGGGGATCGGAGCCTACTCCTACGAGCAGTACTTC
14,NA,TRBJ1-5,TRBV29-1,TRBD1,CSVSPGGTDQPQHF,TGCAGCGTATCCCCAGGGGGAACGGACCAGCCCCAGCATTTT
14,few,TRBJ1-1,TRBV19,NA,CASSIPKLLTEAFF,TGTGCCAGTAGTATCCCCAAACTCTTGACTGAAGCTTTCTTT
16,many,TRBJ1-3,TRBV28,NA,CASSPGGVLGGNTIYF,TGTGCCAGCAGCCCGGGGGGAGTACTGGGAGGAAACACCATATATTTT
16,many,TRBJ2-1,TRBV11-3,TRBD2,CASSLVVSGGYNEQFF,TGTGCCAGCAGCTTAGTCGTTAGCGGGGGGTACAATGAGCAGTTCTTC
20,many,TRBJ2-1,TRBV7-2,TRBD1,CASSPSSGTGYLLSYNEQFF,TGTGCCAGCAGCCCTTCTTCCGGGACAGGGTATCTACTTTCCTACAATGAGCAGTTCTTC
13,few,TRBJ2-7,TRBV27,NA,CASSLSGGREQYF,TGTGCCAGCAGTTTATCAGGTGGGCGCGAGCAGTACTTC
18,NA,TRBJ2-3,TRBV7-3,TRBD2,CASSQTILAGGQTDTQYF,TGTGCCAGCAGCCAGACTATACTAGCGGGAGGGCAGACAGATACGCAGTATTTT
16,NA,TRBJ1-1,TRBV7-3,NA,CASSPNMGGADTEAFF,TGTGCCAGCAGCCCGAACATGGGGGGCGCGGACACTGAAGCTTTCTTT
14,once,TRBJ1-2,TRBV14,NA,CASSQGVMDYGYTF,TGTGCCAGCAGCCAAGGGGTAATGGACTATGGCTACACCTTC
14,few,TRBJ2-7,TRBV5-1,NA,CASSLQVESDGQYF,TGCGCCAGCAGCCTCCAAGTTGAGTCCGACGGGCAGTACTTC
13,NA,TRBJ2-7,TRBV20-1,NA,CSARRRDSYEQYF,TGCAGTGCTAGAAGAAGGGATTCCTACGAGCAGTACTTC
19,few,TRBJ2-1,TRBV5-1,TRBD1,CASAGLGQGITPLYNEQFF,TGCGCCTCCGCTGGCCTAGGACAGGGTATTACCCCCCTCTACAATGAGCAGTTCTTC
16,NA,TRBJ2-7,TRBV4-3,TRBD2,CASSRSGRAGSDEQYF,TGCGCCAGCAGCCGAAGCGGGAGGGCCGGATCGGACGAGCAGTACTTC
14,NA,TRBJ2-1,TRBV20-1,TRBD2,CSAKLAIRYNEQFF,TGCAGTGCCAAACTAGCGATTCGTTACAATGAGCAGTTCTTC
17,NA,TRBJ2-3,TRBV25-1,TRBD2,CANSKGLAALTTDTQYF,TGTGCCAACAGTAAGGGACTAGCGGCCCTCACCACAGATACGCAGTATTTT
14,NA,TRBJ2-1,TRBV24-1,NA,CATSDRTAYNEQFF,TGTGCCACCAGTGACCGGACAGCCTACAATGAGCAGTTCTTC
14,few,TRBJ2-4,TRBV20-1,NA,CSAPPVGAKNIQYF,TGCAGTGCTCCCCCCGTGGGGGCCAAAAACATTCAGTACTTC